This section outlines one T cell receptor (beta chain) sequence together with its context. What antigen it recognizes has not been identified. Nothing much larger sits one base from this clone, and base qualities are not available. The data were obtained in a study of blood T cell repertoires in COVID-19 (dated by TCRdb to 2018 to 2020). Regarding the research as a whole: Collaborator samples came from the United States, Italy and Spain and covered acute and convalescent phases of COVID-19. The sample metadata nearly always contained a de-identified subject ID, COVID-19 status, age in years and sex. The samples were drawn from the first 160 participants of the ongoing ImmuneRACE study and from some 1,300 subjects provided by 6 global collaborators. Where available, HLA class I and class II types were obtained from metadata supplied by the sample provider rather than from assay-based typing. The prospective study material was composed of cDNA or gDNA derived from T cells, B-cell-depleted T cells, or PBMCs. Deeply sampled blood TCRbeta repertoires from subjects exposed to, actively infected with, or recovered from COVID-19 were included in the dataset. The repertoires were made available in a free public database intended to serve as a resource for research on the immune response to SARS-CoV-2.

The CDR3, cysteine through phenylalanine, is 15 amino acids long. Of all the DNA, just the CDR3 is kept, 45 bases in frame from base 1. As encoded in the germline V gene, CDR1 is SGHTA while CDR2 is FQGNSA. Trimming at the junction amounts to 5 bases on V and 8 bases on J, and the germline ends lie 21 bases apart. TCRbeta CDR3 regions were amplified from genomic DNA using the immunoSEQ Assay, a bias-controlled multiplex PCR. Concerning the study's data processing: Within the assay, amplification of reference gene primers was used to estimate how many nucleated cells each sample contained. To quantify the absolute abundance of each unique TCRbeta CDR3 rearrangement, sequence reads were collapsed and filtered. For each sample, productive Simpson clonality was calculated as the square root of Simpson's diversity index over productive rearrangements. TCRdb re-hosts the immuneACCESS table, in-frame sequences only. Its copies lack some clones; in the studies checked, an unresolved V gene accounts for under half of them, and the cause for the rest is not known. That table supplies the V and J calls and clone size; D and trimming were determined from the DNA. The sample table contains 300,000 to 450,000 clones; only one count was recorded for roughly 86% of them. Clones ranked in the top ten supply 2% to 2.5% of the sample.

In Seattle, one collaborating source enrolled patients while the infection was active and tracked those patients longitudinally over the course of disease. Collaborating institutions collected whole blood in K2EDTA tubes following their own protocols. For TCRbeta analysis, collaborators shipped samples in one of three forms: frozen whole blood, isolated PBMCs, or DNA extracted from either of those sample types. Overall study outcomes, separate from this receptor: How much clinical and demographic metadata was included differed by source and by participant, and the metadata was provided uncurated.

The sequenced sample consisted of peripheral blood. The receptor chain draws on TRBV7-2 and TRBJ1-1, with the D gene call left open. This clonotype originated in a woman in her sixties or seventies with COVID-19, enrolled during active disease. The CDR3 corresponds to CASSRPAGIGGEAFF. In nucleotide form, the sequence is TGTGCCAGCAGCCGGCCGGCGGGGATTGGAGGGGAAGCTTTCTTT.